Below, one TCR beta chain is given with its context. The sample comes from a study of blood T cell repertoires in COVID-19. CDR1 is MNHEY, CDR2 SMNVEV, per germline (reference sequence). CDR3 length equals 14 residues. The V and J ends lost 4 bases and 2 bases, in that order; junction bases with no gene match: 5. TCRdb's table, derived via immunoSEQ multiplex PCR, lists solely in-frame clones and lacks some. The sample includes tens of thousands of clones, about four fifths of them seen just once. This receptor was obtained from a man aged 50-59 years with COVID-19, enrolled during active disease. Sequencing was done on a sample of peripheral blood. The rearrangement links TRBV27 to TRBJ2-7; TRBD1 aligns across 7 bases. The CDR3 DNA follows: TGTGCCAGCAGTTCGGGACAGAAGCCCTACGAGCAGTACTTC. This translates into CASSSGQKPYEQYF.